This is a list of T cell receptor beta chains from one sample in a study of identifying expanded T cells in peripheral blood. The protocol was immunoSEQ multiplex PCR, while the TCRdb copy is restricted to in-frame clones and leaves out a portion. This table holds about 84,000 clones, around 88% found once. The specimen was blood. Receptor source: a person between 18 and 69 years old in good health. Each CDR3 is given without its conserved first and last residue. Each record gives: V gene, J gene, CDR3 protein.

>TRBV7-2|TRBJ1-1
ASSSYSREAF
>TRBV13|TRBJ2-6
ASSASPNTGANVLT
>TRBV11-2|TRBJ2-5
ASSLWRGEETQY
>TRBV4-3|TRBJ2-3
ASSQETAGGHTDTQY
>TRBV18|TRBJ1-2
ASSPVGEGGNYGYT
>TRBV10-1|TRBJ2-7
ASSHNSYEQY
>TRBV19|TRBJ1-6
ASSIRGNSPLH
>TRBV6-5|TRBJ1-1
ASSSVQGLGAF
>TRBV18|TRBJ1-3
ASSPGQGAYGNTIY
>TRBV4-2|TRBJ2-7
ASSQDPVDEQY
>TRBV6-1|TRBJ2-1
ASSALNRDHYNEQF
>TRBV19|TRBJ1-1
ASSIGVRTGVNTEAF
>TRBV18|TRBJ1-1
ASSPSPGTEAF
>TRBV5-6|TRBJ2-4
ASSLIGAGKNIQY
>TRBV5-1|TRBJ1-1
ASSPRGFDGYTEAF
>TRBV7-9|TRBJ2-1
ASSLYRDEQF
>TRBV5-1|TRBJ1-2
ASSSTVNSYGYT
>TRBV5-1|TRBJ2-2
ASSAYSNTGELF
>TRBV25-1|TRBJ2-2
ASSEYGSPNTGELF
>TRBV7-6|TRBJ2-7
ASSLSPGEFYEQY
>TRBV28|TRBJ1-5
ASSLAYQPQH
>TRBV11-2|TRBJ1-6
ASSFGNSPLH
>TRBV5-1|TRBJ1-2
ASSLTPDDPLGYT